This T cell receptor beta chain was retrieved from a study of blood T cell repertoires in COVID-19 (TCRdb year 2020). Background for the entire study: Samples covering the acute and convalescent phases of COVID-19 were provided by collaborators in the United States, Italy and Spain. The prospective study material was composed of cDNA or gDNA derived from T cells, B-cell-depleted T cells, or PBMCs. HLA class I and class II types, where available, came from metadata supplied by the sample provider rather than from assay-based typing. Subjects who had been exposed to COVID-19, were actively infected with it, or had recovered from it provided the deeply sampled blood TCRbeta repertoires that made up the dataset. The repertoires were released in a freely available public database meant as a resource for research on the immune response to SARS-CoV-2. The samples were drawn from the first 160 participants of the ongoing ImmuneRACE study and from 950 to 1,500 subjects provided by 6 global collaborators. A de-identified subject ID, COVID-19 status, age in years and sex were almost always included in the sample metadata. Broader findings and caveats from the paper: The amount of clinical and demographic metadata varied by source and participant and was provided uncurated.

The immunoSEQ Assay, a bias-controlled multiplex PCR, was used to amplify TCRbeta CDR3 regions from genomic DNA. As for the authors' bioinformatics: Within the assay, amplification of reference gene primers was used to estimate how many nucleated cells each sample contained. Sequence reads were collapsed and filtered to measure the absolute abundance of every unique TCRbeta CDR3 rearrangement. For each sample, productive Simpson clonality was calculated by taking the square root of Simpson's diversity index across productive rearrangements. TCRdb provides this immuneACCESS table in a form limited to in-frame rearrangements. Some clones are lacking; in checked studies, under half of them reflect an unresolved V gene, and why the rest are absent is not known. Clone size and V and J calls were adopted from that table, with D and trimming inferred from the DNA. The sample table contains approximately 100,000 clones; only one count was recorded for about three quarters of them. The ten largest account for around 6.2% of the sample.

From the cysteine up to the phenylalanine, the CDR3 has a length of 13 residues. The read is trimmed to its CDR3 DNA, 39 bases read in frame from base 1. The germline V gene (reference sequence) provides CDR1 LNHDA and CDR2 SQIVND. The trim is 4 bases for V and 2 bases for J, with a gap of 8 bases between the germline ends. This clone was counted only a few times. The antigen it recognizes is unknown. Base qualities are not provided; no much larger clone lies one nucleotide away. At one collaborating source in Seattle, patients were enrolled during active infection and were followed longitudinally through the course of disease. Whole blood was collected in K2EDTA tubes by collaborating institutions according to the institutions' own protocols. Collaborator samples were shipped for TCRbeta analysis as frozen whole blood, isolated PBMCs, or DNA extracted from either sample type.

The V gene is TRBV19 and the J gene is TRBJ2-5, and possibly TRBD2, on 5 matching bases. Source material: peripheral blood. This TCR derives from a man older than 75 with COVID-19, enrolled during active disease. The CDR3 loop reads CASSRSGQETQYF. The nucleotide sequence reads TGTGCCAGTAGTAGGAGCGGACAAGAGACCCAGTACTTC.